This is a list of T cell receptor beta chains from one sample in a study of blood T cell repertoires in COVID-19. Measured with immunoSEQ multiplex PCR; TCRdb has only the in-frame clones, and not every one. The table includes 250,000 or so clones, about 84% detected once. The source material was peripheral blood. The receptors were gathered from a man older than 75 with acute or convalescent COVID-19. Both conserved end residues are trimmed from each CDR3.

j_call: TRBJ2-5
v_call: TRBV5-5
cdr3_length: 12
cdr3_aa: ASSGPQGQETQY

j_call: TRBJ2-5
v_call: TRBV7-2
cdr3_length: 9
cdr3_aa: AGAFQETQY

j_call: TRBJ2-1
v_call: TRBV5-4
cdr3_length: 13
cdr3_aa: ASSLQLAVYNEQF

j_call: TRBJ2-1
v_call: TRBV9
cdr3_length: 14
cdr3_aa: ASSVAIQGSNNEQF

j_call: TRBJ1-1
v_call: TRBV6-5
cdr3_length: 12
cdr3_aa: ASSWDRVGTEAF

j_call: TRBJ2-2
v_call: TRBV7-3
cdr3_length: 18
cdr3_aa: ASSLTWGSRAGEYTGELF

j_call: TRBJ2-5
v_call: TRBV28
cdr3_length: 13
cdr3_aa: ASSLAGDLSLHQY

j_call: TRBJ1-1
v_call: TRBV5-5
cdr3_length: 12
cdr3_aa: ASSLSGGGTEAF

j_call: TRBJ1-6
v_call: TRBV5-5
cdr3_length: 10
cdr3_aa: ASSPLRSPLH

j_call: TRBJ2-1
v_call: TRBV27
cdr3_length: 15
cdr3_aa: ASSRVVPTLPGYEQF

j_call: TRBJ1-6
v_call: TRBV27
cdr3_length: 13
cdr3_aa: ASSSLTGGNSPLH

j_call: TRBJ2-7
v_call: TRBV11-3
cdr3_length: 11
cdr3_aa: ASSSSRLGEQY

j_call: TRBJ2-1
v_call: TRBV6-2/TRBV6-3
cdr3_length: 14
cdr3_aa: ASSYSSGGSYNEQF

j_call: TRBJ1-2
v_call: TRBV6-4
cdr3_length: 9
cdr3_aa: ASSDRYLYS

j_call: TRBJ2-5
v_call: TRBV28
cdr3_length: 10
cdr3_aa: ASSTSVETQY

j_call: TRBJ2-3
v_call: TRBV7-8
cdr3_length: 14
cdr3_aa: ASSGRLAPDGRTQY

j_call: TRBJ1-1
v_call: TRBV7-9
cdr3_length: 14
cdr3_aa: ASSAPGQGPNTEAF

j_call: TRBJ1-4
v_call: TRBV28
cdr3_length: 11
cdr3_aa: ATTAGPREKLF

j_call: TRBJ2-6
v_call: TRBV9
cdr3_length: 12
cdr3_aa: ASSREFGANVLT

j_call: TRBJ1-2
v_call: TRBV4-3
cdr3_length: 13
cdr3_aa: ASSQGQTGPYGYT

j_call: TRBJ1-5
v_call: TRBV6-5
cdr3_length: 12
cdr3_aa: ASRTGNSNQPQH

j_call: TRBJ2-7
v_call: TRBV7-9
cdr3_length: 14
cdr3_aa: ASTTSLRDRAYEQY

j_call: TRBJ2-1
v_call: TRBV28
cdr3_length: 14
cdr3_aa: ASSYGTSGYYNEQF

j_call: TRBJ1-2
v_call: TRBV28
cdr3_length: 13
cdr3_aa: ASLKERGLGYGYT

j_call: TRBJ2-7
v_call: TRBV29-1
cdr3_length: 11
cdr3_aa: SVDHVPGREQY

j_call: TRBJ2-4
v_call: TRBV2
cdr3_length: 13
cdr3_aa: ASSREFLAKNIQY

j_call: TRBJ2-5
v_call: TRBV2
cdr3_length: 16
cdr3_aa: ASGVSRQGIRLQETQY

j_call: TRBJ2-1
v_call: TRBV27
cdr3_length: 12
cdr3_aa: ASSWGTGNNEQF

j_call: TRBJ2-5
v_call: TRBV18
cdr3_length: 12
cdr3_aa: ASSLRTGQETQY

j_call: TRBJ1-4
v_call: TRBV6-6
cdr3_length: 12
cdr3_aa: ASSYQGVNEKLF

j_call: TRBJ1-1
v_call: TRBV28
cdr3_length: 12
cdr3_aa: ASSVARGNTEAF

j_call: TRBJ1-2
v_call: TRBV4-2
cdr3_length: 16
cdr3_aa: ASSQGTGTGLTNYGYT

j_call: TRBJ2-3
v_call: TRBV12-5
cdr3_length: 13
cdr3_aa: ASGSSGGSTDTQY

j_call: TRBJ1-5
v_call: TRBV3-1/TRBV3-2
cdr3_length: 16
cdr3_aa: ASSPQGTGVGGNQPQH

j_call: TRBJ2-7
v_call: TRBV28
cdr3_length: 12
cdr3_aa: ASRYQTDSYEQY

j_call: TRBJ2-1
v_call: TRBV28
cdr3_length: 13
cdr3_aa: ASSLSGSGRNEQF

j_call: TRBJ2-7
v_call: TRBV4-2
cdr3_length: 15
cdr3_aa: ASSQDIASGRNYEQY

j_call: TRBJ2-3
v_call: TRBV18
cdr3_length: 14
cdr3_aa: ASSSQGGGGTDTQY

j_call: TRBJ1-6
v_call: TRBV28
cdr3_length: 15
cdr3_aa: ASLPPAGASWNSPLH

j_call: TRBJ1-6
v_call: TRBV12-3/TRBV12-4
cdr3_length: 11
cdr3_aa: ASRLPSSSPLH

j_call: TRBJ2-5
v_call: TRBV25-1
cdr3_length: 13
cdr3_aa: ASSRGRSLVETQY